The next 14 T cell receptor beta chains were all read from a single sample in a study of T cell clonality in common variable immunodeficiency. Profiling relied on immunoSEQ multiplex PCR, and the TCRdb table lists in-frame clones only, not all of them. The sample holds tens of thousands of clones, and no clone turns up only once. Sequencing was performed on peripheral blood mononuclear cells. These receptor sequences come from a person aged 18 to 75 in good health.

This clone showed up many times. The read ends 3 residues shy of where the CDR3 ends; the end is completed using the germline J gene. The chain combines TRBV19 with TRBJ2-3; D possibly corresponds to TRBD2 (6 bases). The CDR3 is made up of 18 amino acids. Germline values: CDR1 LNHDA, CDR2 SQIVND (reference sequence). V lost 3 bases to trimming and J lost 4 bases, with 23 bases between them. The covered CDR3 bases are TGTGCCAGTAGTATCCTTTTCGGGGCGGGGTATATCCCAGATACG. Its translation is CASSILFGAGYIPDT. The CDR3 in its entirety is CASSILFGAGYIPDTQYF.

This clone was recorded many times. The part of the CDR3 DNA that was read is TGCAGTGCTAGAAAGGGGCGGGGAAACCCCTACGAG. This codes for CSARKGRGNPYE. The CDR3 reads in full as CSARKGRGNPYEQYF. The chain employs TRBV20-1 and TRBJ2-7; possibly TRBD2 for D (6 bases). The read halts 3 residues ahead of the CDR3 end, with the missing end drawn from the germline J gene. There are 15 residues in the CDR3. Germline V gives CDR1 DFQATT, CDR2 SNEGSKA (reference sequence). Trimming stripped 2 bases from V and 2 bases from J, with 16 bases between.

This clone has a count of ten or more. The read halts 3 residues ahead of the CDR3 end, with the missing end drawn from the germline J gene. The V call is TRBV15, the J call TRBJ1-2; D is possibly TRBD1 (5 bases). Germline CDR1 reads LNHNV; CDR2 reads YYDKDF (reference sequence). The CDR3 totals 13 residues. The CDR3 loop is CATSSRTSQGYTF. Partial CDR3 DNA: TGTGCCACCAGCAGCAGGACATCTCAAGGC.

This clone was counted ten times or more. The DNA ends 3 residues before the CDR3 does, and the rest of the CDR3 is filled in from the germline J gene. The chain couples TRBV5-1 to TRBJ2-5; the match to TRBD1 covers 7 bases. The germline gives CDR1 SGHRS, CDR2 YFSETQ. This CDR3 has 16 amino acids. The ends lost 4 bases at V and 7 bases at J; junction bases unmatched: 16. The covered CDR3 bases are TGCGCCAGCAGCCTCAGGGGGACACAGACCGGGGTGACC. Translation: CASSLRGTQTGVT. The whole CDR3 protein is CASSLRGTQTGVTQYF.

This clone was observed many times. The missing CDR3 end, 3 residues past where the read stops, is filled in from the germline J gene. The chain is built from TRBV12-3 or TRBV12-4 and TRBJ1-2; D possibly corresponds to TRBD1 (5 bases). V gave up 6 bases and J gave up 1 base, with 9 bases separating them. This CDR3 contains 13 residues. Incomplete CDR3 DNA: TGTGCCAGCAGGCCAGGGAGTAACTATGGC. Protein sequence: CASRPGSNYG. In full, the CDR3 is CASRPGSNYGYTF.

In this sample, this clone turned up many times. The read halts 3 residues ahead of the CDR3 end, with the missing end drawn from the germline J gene. This sequence joins TRBV6-2 or TRBV6-3 and TRBJ2-7; 7 nucleotides match TRBD1. The CDR3 contains 14 residues. Trimming cost V 2 bases and J 4 bases; bases outside gene matches: 5. CDR1 and CDR2 (germline): MNHEY, SVGEGT. Incomplete CDR3 DNA: TGTGCCAGCAGTTACCCGGGACAGACTTACGAG. Residues: CASSYPGQTYE. The CDR3 in full is CASSYPGQTYEQYF.

This clone was seen at least ten times. The DNA ends 3 residues before the CDR3 does, and the rest of the CDR3 is filled in from the germline J gene. J is TRBJ2-2 and V is TRBV20-1, with 10 bases identical to TRBD2. Losses at the gene ends were 0 bases for V and 4 bases for J; bases not matched to a gene: 14. Germline V lookup: CDR1 DFQATT, CDR2 SNEGSKA (reference sequence). This CDR3 comprises 19 residues. CDR3 in amino acids: CSARDRSGGASRVTGELFF. The CDR3 bases that were read are TGCAGTGCTAGAGATAGGAGCGGGGGGGCCTCTCGGGTCACCGGGGAG.

This clone was seen repeatedly, ten times or more. The sequence runs out 3 residues before the end of the CDR3; the remainder is reconstructed from the germline J gene. The chain is built from TRBV7-3 and TRBJ2-2, with 8 bases lining up with TRBD1. The V gene end was trimmed by 5 bases and the J gene end by 7 bases; junction bases not matched to a gene: 15. CDR1 and CDR2 (germline): SGHTA, FQGTGA. The CDR3 runs 17 residues. The sequenced part of the CDR3 DNA is TGTGCCAGCAGCATGACCCGCGGGACAGGATTTATCGGGGAG. Encoded protein: CASSMTRGTGFIGE. The whole CDR3 sequence is CASSMTRGTGFIGELFF.

Many counts were recorded for this clone. The DNA ends 3 residues before the CDR3 does, and the rest of the CDR3 is filled in from the germline J gene. This rearrangement joins TRBV20-1 to TRBJ1-1; maybe TRBD1 (5 bases). The CDR3 runs 14 residues. The germline V gene encodes CDR1 DFQATT and CDR2 SNEGSKA (reference sequence). V was pared by 1 base and J by 0 bases, with 9 bases between. CDR3 DNA (partial): TGCAGTGCTAGAGCTGACAGTCTGAACACTGAA. Translation gives CSARADSLNTE. The entire CDR3 protein is CSARADSLNTEAFF.

This clone was recorded many times. The read gets to within 3 residues of the CDR3 end, and the germline J gene fills in the rest. The chain uses TRBV6-1 and TRBJ1-5; D is unclear. V gave up 3 bases and J gave up 3 bases, with 12 bases separating them. The CDR3 is made up of 15 amino acids. The germline V gene encodes CDR1 MNHNS and CDR2 SASEGT. CDR3 region: CASSDAVFSNQPQHF. CDR3 DNA, as far as it was read: TGTGCCAGCAGTGATGCGGTGTTCTCCAATCAGCCC.

This clone was detected many times. From the germline J gene comes the end of the CDR3, since the read stops 3 residues before it. This sequence joins TRBV5-1 and TRBJ1-1; TRBD1 agrees at 7 bases. This CDR3 contains 16 residues. With V trimmed by 5 bases and J by 1 base, 11 bases remained unmatched. CDR1 is SGHRS and CDR2 is YFSETQ in the germline V gene. The covered CDR3 bases are TGCGCCAGCAGTTGGGACAGCAAAGACCCGAACACTGAA. Its translation: CASSWDSKDPNTE. The whole CDR3 region reads CASSWDSKDPNTEAFF.

This clone was seen ten or more times. The read halts 3 residues ahead of the CDR3 end, with the missing end drawn from the germline J gene. The chain uses TRBV20-1 and TRBJ1-4; D uncertain. Germline CDR1 is DFQATT and CDR2 is SNEGSKA (reference sequence). With 6 bases removed from V and 2 bases from J, the gap between germline ends came to 7 bases. The CDR3 is 12 residues long. The covered CDR3 bases are TGCAGTGCGAGGGTTACTAATGAAAAA. Translated: CSARVTNEK. The CDR3 as a whole reads CSARVTNEKLFF.

This clone was picked up many times. The read finishes 3 residues shy of the CDR3 end, and the germline J gene is used to complete it. V gene TRBV20-1 combines with J gene TRBJ2-2, with a possible D match to TRBD1 (5 bases). CDR3 length: 13 amino acids. From germline, CDR1 is DFQATT and CDR2 SNEGSKA (reference sequence). Trimming shortened V by 3 bases and J by 1 base, and 6 bases separated the two germline ends. CDR3 DNA, as far as it was read: TGCAGTGCTAGTAGGGGGAACACCGGGGAG. This codes for CSASRGNTGE. The whole CDR3 protein reads CSASRGNTGELFF.

This clone was seen at least ten times. The sequenced fragment ends 3 residues before the CDR3 boundary, so the rest is inferred from the germline J gene. The genes are TRBV4-1 and TRBJ2-7, with TRBD1 identical over 7 bases. V shed 3 bases, J shed 2 bases, and the junction held 7 bases outside the gene matches. Germline loops: CDR1 MGHRA, CDR2 YSYEKL. The CDR3 extends over 15 amino acids. CDR3 sequence: CASSHRTGAPYEQYF. The CDR3 DNA, read in part, is TGCGCCAGCAGCCATCGGACAGGAGCCCCCTACGAG.